This T cell receptor (beta chain) is from a study of T cell responses to AZD1222 COVID-19 vaccine (dated by TCRdb to 2020 to 2022). For the wider study: AZD1222 recipients whose second dose came at about 4 weeks and those whose second dose came at about 12 weeks were combined into one group, since spike-specific TCR depth and breadth did not differ between the two schedules. A total of more than 230 trial participants underwent TCR sequencing, of whom about 210 had received two doses of AZD1222 and 26 had received two doses of the MenACWY control vaccine. Enrollment into the trials was organized by age into subgroups of 18-55, 56-69 and 70-plus years, and those subgroups contained approximately 160, 26 and 62 TCR-sequenced participants, respectively.

The CDR3 regions of human TCRbeta chains were analyzed by immunosequencing. Per the original workflow: Repertoire TCRs were matched against a reference library of SARS-CoV-2-specific TCRs generated with the MIRA antigen-specificity platform. Breadth was defined as the fraction of unique TCRs that were SARS-CoV-2-associated, and depth was defined as the fraction of total T cells that were SARS-CoV-2-associated. Using the MIRA data, each spike-specific TCR was mapped to the spike region that the TCR reacts to and placed in a CD4 or CD8 class. Log10-transformed breadth and depth values were compared by one-way ANOVA with Sidak's multiple comparisons tests. In its TCRdb copy, this immuneACCESS table keeps in-frame sequences only and misses some clones. Where compared with another copy, unresolved V genes explain less than half of these, and the others have no known cause. V and J calls and clone size are given by that table; D and trimming were obtained from the DNA. Here the sample has under 75,000 clones; 85% occur a single time. The ten most abundant clones make up roughly 20% of the sample.

Deletion took 5 bases off V and 6 bases off J, with a span of 7 bases between the germline ends. CDR1 and CDR2 were assigned from the germline V gene (reference sequence) as DFQATT and SNEGSKA. The CDR3 holds 11 amino acids from the cysteine to the phenylalanine. Left in the record is the CDR3 DNA by itself, 33 bases read in frame from the first base. General findings and caveats noted by the study authors: A significant rise in spike-specific TCR breadth and depth was observed after two AZD1222 doses relative to day 0 and relative to MenACWY recipients. The 56-69-year group was small, and its depth increase did not reach significance, likely because of low power. Conclusions about previously exposed vaccinees were limited because only six AZD1222 recipients were SARS-CoV-2 seropositive at baseline. Because no samples from the day 14 peak response were available, repertoires could be characterized only after the peak T cell response. Nearly half of unique spike-specific TCRs reportedly recognized epitopes outside regions mutated in the B.1.351 and B.1.1.7 variants. The whole spike protein was spanned by vaccine-associated CD4 TCRs, and dominant responses were seen in regions 160-218 and 743-854. Participants were mostly white British and included more females than males, and it was suggested by the authors that clonal diversity may have been underestimated.

Comments on this clone: What this receptor recognizes is not known. No base-level quality is on record; no much larger clone is a single base apart.

Reading the label with the study, this specimen's time point is: baseline before first vaccination. Samples from vaccinated people were obtained from the UK trials COV001 and COV002, which included a single-blind randomized controlled phase 2/3 trial of AZD1222 (ChAdOx1 nCoV-19) in healthy adults. Trial participant PBMC samples were collected at day 0 and day 28 after the second dose for TCRbeta chain sequencing. The chain is made from TRBV20-1 and TRBJ2-2; no D gene call is confident. The receptor was derived from an adult in good health. The input for sequencing was peripheral blood, taken on day 0 of AZD1222 vaccination. The encoded CDR3 is CSAPTPGELFF. The sequence in DNA is TGCAGTGCTCCGACGCCCGGGGAGCTGTTTTTT.